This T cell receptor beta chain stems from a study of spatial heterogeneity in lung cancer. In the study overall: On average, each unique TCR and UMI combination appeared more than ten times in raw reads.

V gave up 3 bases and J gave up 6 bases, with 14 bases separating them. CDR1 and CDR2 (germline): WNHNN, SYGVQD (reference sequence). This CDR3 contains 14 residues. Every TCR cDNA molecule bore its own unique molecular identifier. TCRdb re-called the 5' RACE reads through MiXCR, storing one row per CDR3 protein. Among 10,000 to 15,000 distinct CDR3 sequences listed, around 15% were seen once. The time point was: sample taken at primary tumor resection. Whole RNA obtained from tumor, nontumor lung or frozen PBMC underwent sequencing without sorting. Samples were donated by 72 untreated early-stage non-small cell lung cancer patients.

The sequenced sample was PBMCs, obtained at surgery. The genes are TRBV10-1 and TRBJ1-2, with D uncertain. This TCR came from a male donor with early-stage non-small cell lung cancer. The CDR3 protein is CASSEGCRRNGYTF. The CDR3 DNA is TGCGCCAGCAGTGAAGGGTGCAGGCGGAATGGCTACACCTTC.